The rows below give T cell receptor beta chains drawn from one sample of a study of beta chain features in type 1 diabetes. This table comes from immunoSEQ multiplex PCR, and its TCRdb copy is limited to in-frame clones, with some not included. The repertoire holds roughly 450,000 clones, with about 15% as singletons. The sample was naive CD4+ T cells from blood. The receptors here all came from a man younger than 45 in good health. Each CDR3 is given with its conserved first and last residue. D genes are given only for firm matches. Where a row states a size, it is once, few, many or the class of an expanded clone; other rows omit it.

TGTGCCAGCAGCCTAGTTAATGAGCAGTTCTTC,CASSLVNEQFF,NA,NA,TRBJ2-1,TRBV7-2
TGTGCCAGCAGTTTTCGACTAGCGGGGGGACGGGAGACCCAGTACTTC,CASSFRLAGGRETQYF,NA,TRBD2,TRBJ2-5,TRBV7-2
TGTGCCTGGAGTCAAGGGACAGTCTATGGCTACACCTTC,CAWSQGTVYGYTF,NA,TRBD1,TRBJ1-2,TRBV30
TGCGCCAGCAGCCAAGCAGGGGCTTGGGGCAATCAGCCCCAGCATTTT,CASSQAGAWGNQPQHF,NA,NA,TRBJ1-5,TRBV4-1
TGCGCCAGCAGCTTGGAAGACAGCGATTATGGCTACACCTTC,CASSLEDSDYGYTF,few,NA,TRBJ1-2,TRBV5-1
TGTGCCAGCAGCTCTGCCCACGAGCAGTACTTC,CASSSAHEQYF,NA,NA,TRBJ2-7,TRBV11-2
TGTGCCAGCAGCCCCGGGGAGGCAGACAATGAGCAGTTCTTC,CASSPGEADNEQFF,few,NA,TRBJ2-1,TRBV7-9
TGCAGTGCTAGTCACGCAGATACGCAGTATTTT,CSASHADTQYF,NA,NA,TRBJ2-3,TRBV20-1
TGTGCCAGCAGCTTAGAGTGGGGGATGAACACTGAAGCTTTCTTT,CASSLEWGMNTEAFF,few,NA,TRBJ1-1,TRBV7-2
TGTGCCACCAGCGGCAGGGGCGCAGGCAATCAGCCCCAGCATTTT,CATSGRGAGNQPQHF,NA,NA,TRBJ1-5,TRBV15
TGCGCCAGCAGCCAAGGGCCCGCGAACACCGGGGAGCTGTTTTTT,CASSQGPANTGELFF,few,NA,TRBJ2-2,TRBV4-3
TGCGCCAGCTCCGACGGACCTGATAAGTTCTTC,CASSDGPDKFF,few,NA,TRBJ2-1,TRBV5-1
TGTGCCAGCAGCGCCCAATCAGGGGGCAGGACTGGGTTCTTC,CASSAQSGGRTGFF,few,TRBD1,TRBJ2-1,TRBV7-9
TGTGCCAGCGCACCCTACCAAGAGACCCAGTACTTC,CASAPYQETQYF,NA,NA,TRBJ2-5,TRBV27
TGTGCCAGCAGCCAAGATCGGCTCCCTACGGGAGCTAATGAAAAACTGTTTTTT,CASSQDRLPTGANEKLFF,once,NA,TRBJ1-4,TRBV4-2
TGTGCCATCAGACGCGGACAGGGACACGGGGAGCTGTTTTTT,CAIRRGQGHGELFF,NA,TRBD1,TRBJ2-2,TRBV10-3
TGTGCCAGCAGTCTTGGACAGGGTGGCGGCTACACCTTC,CASSLGQGGGYTF,few,TRBD1,TRBJ1-2,TRBV27
TGTGCCAGCTCACCGTTAGTAGCGGGGGGGCAAGATACGCAGTATTTT,CASSPLVAGGQDTQYF,few,TRBD2,TRBJ2-3,TRBV18
TGCGCCAGCAGCCAGCCTAGTTCGGTAGGCATGAACACTGAAGCTTTCTTT,CASSQPSSVGMNTEAFF,few,NA,TRBJ1-1,TRBV4-1
TGTGCCAGCAGTTACTCGGGGACTCTCCCCGGGGAGCTGTTTTTT,CASSYSGTLPGELFF,few,NA,TRBJ2-2,TRBV6-5
TGCAGTGCTAGTACTGGGGAGACCCAGTACTTC,CSASTGETQYF,few,NA,TRBJ2-5,TRBV20-1
TGCAGCTTAAGGGCGGGGGGGCCCAATGAGCAGTTCTTC,CSLRAGGPNEQFF,NA,TRBD2,TRBJ2-1,TRBV29-1
TGTGCCAGCAGCTTATTAGACAGCTCCTACGAGCAGTACTTC,CASSLLDSSYEQYF,NA,NA,TRBJ2-7,TRBV7-4
TGTGCCAGCAGCGTAGGCCAGACTGGATCACCCCTCCACTTT,CASSVGQTGSPLHF,once,NA,TRBJ1-6,TRBV9
TGTGCCAGCAGGAGGGGCGAGCAGTACTTC,CASRRGEQYF,few,NA,TRBJ2-7,TRBV5-6
TGTGCCAGCAGCACGGCAAGCACAGATACGCAGTATTTT,CASSTASTDTQYF,few,NA,TRBJ2-3,TRBV28
TGTGCCAGCAGCCGGGACCACACAGATACGCAGTATTTT,CASSRDHTDTQYF,NA,NA,TRBJ2-3,TRBV9
TGTGCCAGCAGTTTGGTGCGGGGTCGTACAGATACGCAGTATTTT,CASSLVRGRTDTQYF,NA,NA,TRBJ2-3,TRBV6-5
TGTGCCAGCAGCTTGTTCGGAAGCTCCTACAATGAGCAGTTCTTC,CASSLFGSSYNEQFF,NA,NA,TRBJ2-1,TRBV5-4
TGTGCCAGCAGCGCATACCGCTCTGGAAACACCATATATTTT,CASSAYRSGNTIYF,NA,NA,TRBJ1-3,TRBV9
TGTGCCATCAGTGTCGGGCCGAACACTGAAGCTTTCTTT,CAISVGPNTEAFF,few,NA,TRBJ1-1,TRBV10-3
TGCGCCAGCAGCTTGGCCACCGGGGAGCTGTTTTTT,CASSLATGELFF,few,NA,TRBJ2-2,TRBV5-1
TGTGCCACCAGCAGAGATGGATCAGAGGATACGCAGTATTTT,CATSRDGSEDTQYF,NA,NA,TRBJ2-3,TRBV15
TGTGCCAGCAGCCCGCAGGGGAAAGAGACCCAGTACTTC,CASSPQGKETQYF,NA,NA,TRBJ2-5,TRBV5-4
TGTGCCAGCAGCCCAGGGGCGGCTAACTATGGCTACACCTTC,CASSPGAANYGYTF,NA,NA,TRBJ1-2,TRBV7-2
TGTGCCAGCTCCCCCTCTATAGCGGGAGTGGGCACAGATACGCAGTATTTT,CASSPSIAGVGTDTQYF,NA,TRBD2,TRBJ2-3,TRBV18
TGCGCCAGCTCAAGAGAATCTGGGGCCAACGTCCTGACTTTC,CASSRESGANVLTF,NA,NA,TRBJ2-6,TRBV5-1
TGTGCCTGGACTAGGGGGACGGCCTATGGCTACACCTTC,CAWTRGTAYGYTF,NA,NA,TRBJ1-2,TRBV30
TGTGCCATCAGTAGGGGGACCAAGCAGGGGGAGACCCAGTACTTC,CAISRGTKQGETQYF,NA,NA,TRBJ2-5,TRBV10-3
TGTGCCAGCAGTGGCCCAAGGTCTGGGGCCAACGTCCTGACTTTC,CASSGPRSGANVLTF,NA,NA,TRBJ2-6,TRBV25-1
TGTGCCATCAGACCGGGACAGGGGGCTCAAGCTAACTATGGCTACACCTTC,CAIRPGQGAQANYGYTF,NA,TRBD1,TRBJ1-2,TRBV10-3
TGTGCCAGCAGTGTCAGGGGTCAGGAGACCCAGTACTTC,CASSVRGQETQYF,few,NA,TRBJ2-5,TRBV25-1
TGTGCCAGCAGCTTAGGGGCGCCTCAAGAGACCCAGTACTTC,CASSLGAPQETQYF,NA,NA,TRBJ2-5,TRBV7-8
TGTGCCAGCAGTTTAGGGCCTAACTATGGCTACACCTTC,CASSLGPNYGYTF,once,NA,TRBJ1-2,TRBV28
TGTGCCAGCAGCTTCGACAGACAAGCCAAAAACATTCAGTACTTC,CASSFDRQAKNIQYF,few,NA,TRBJ2-4,TRBV7-9
TGTGCCAGCAGCTTAGTAACAGGGGGCCAAGCTTTCTTT,CASSLVTGGQAFF,few,TRBD1,TRBJ1-1,TRBV7-9
TGTGCCAGCAGCTTAATTCCTAATGAGCAGTTCTTC,CASSLIPNEQFF,NA,NA,TRBJ2-1,TRBV7-9
TGTGCCAGCAGGGCAGAAAAACTGTTTTTT,CASRAEKLFF,few,NA,TRBJ1-4,TRBV2
TGCGCCAGCAGCCAAGATTGGCGTGGCGTTCACAATGAGCAGTTCTTC,CASSQDWRGVHNEQFF,few,NA,TRBJ2-1,TRBV4-3
TGCGCCAGCAGCCAAAACCGGGTAAAGGGAGATACGCAGTATTTT,CASSQNRVKGDTQYF,NA,NA,TRBJ2-3,TRBV4-3
TGTGCCAGCAGCTTACTAACGGGAGGGCCATCAGAGACCCAGTACTTC,CASSLLTGGPSETQYF,few,TRBD2,TRBJ2-5,TRBV7-6
TGTGCCAGCAGCTCCGCCCTTGAATCGAAGCAGTACTTC,CASSSALESKQYF,NA,NA,TRBJ2-7,TRBV7-2
TGTGCCAGCAGTTACGGGGGAGCAGATACGCAGTATTTT,CASSYGGADTQYF,few,NA,TRBJ2-3,TRBV6-5
TGTGCCAGCTCACCTGTACAGGAGAATCAGCCCCAGCATTTT,CASSPVQENQPQHF,NA,NA,TRBJ1-5,TRBV18
TGTGCCAGTAGCATCCTTTTAGCGGGAGCGGTTGAGCAGTTCTTC,CASSILLAGAVEQFF,NA,TRBD2,TRBJ2-1,TRBV19
TGTGCCAGCTCACCGAAAACAGGGTTTGGCTACACCTTC,CASSPKTGFGYTF,NA,NA,TRBJ1-2,TRBV18
TGCGCCAGCAGCCAAGATGATCGCGGGAGGGCCGGTGATACGCAGTATTTT,CASSQDDRGRAGDTQYF,NA,TRBD2,TRBJ2-3,TRBV4-1
TGTGCCAGCAGCCCCGGTTTAGTTCTGAACCTTGACTATGGCTACACCTTC,CASSPGLVLNLDYGYTF,NA,NA,TRBJ1-2,TRBV14